Each of the 23 T cell receptor beta chains below was sequenced from the same sample in a study of blood T cell repertoires in COVID-19. Clones were read by immunoSEQ multiplex PCR, and TCRdb kept only the in-frame ones, dropping some. The sample lists about 73,000 clones; 85% to 90% were seen once. The sequencing input was peripheral blood. All receptors come from a man at least 80 years old with acute or convalescent COVID-19.

V is TRBV28 and J is TRBJ2-6, with 10 bases lining up with TRBD1. The CDR3 is 18 residues long. V lost 1 base and J lost 0; bases outside the gene matches: 3. Per the germline V gene, CDR1 is MDHEN and CDR2 is SYDVKM. The chain's CDR3 is CASSLSGTGVSGANVLTF. The CDR3 DNA reads as TGTGCCAGCAGTTTATCCGGGACAGGGGTCTCTGGGGCCAACGTCCTGACTTTC.

The CDR3 loop reads CAISAGRESEAFF. CDR3 coding DNA: TGTGCCATCAGTGCCGGGAGGGAGTCTGAAGCTTTCTTT. This sequence joins TRBV10-3 and TRBJ1-1; no definite D call. Germline V gene sequence: CDR1 ENHRY, CDR2 SYGVKD. The CDR3 length is 13 residues. The V end was cut by 4 bases, the J end by 6 bases, with 12 bases between.

CDR3 coding DNA: TGTGCCAGTAGTATCCCGGACAGGGGGTCTGGAAACACCATATATTTT. Protein product: CASSIPDRGSGNTIYF. The gene calls are TRBV19 and TRBJ1-3; 10 bases map to TRBD1. V lost 3 bases, J lost 1 base, and 3 bases stayed unmatched. Germline V CDR1 and CDR2: LNHDA, SQIVND (reference sequence). CDR3 length: 16 residues.

The CDR3 spells CASSLRQSERPQHF. The CDR3 DNA reads as TGTGCCAGCAGTCTCCGACAGAGCGAGCGGCCCCAGCATTTT. The rearrangement links TRBV27 to TRBJ1-5, with a possible D match to TRBD1 (5 bases). The V gene lost 5 bases and the J gene lost 9 bases, with 17 bases spanning the gap. The CDR3 consists of 14 residues. Germline V gene data show CDR1 as MNHEY and CDR2 as SMNVEV (reference sequence).

In its sample, this clone was seen once. This rearrangement joins TRBV29-1 to TRBJ1-2; TRBD1 matches 7 bases. This CDR3 comprises 15 residues. Trimming took 4 bases from V and 1 from J; bases not matched to a gene: 9. From germline, CDR1 is SQVTM and CDR2 ANQGSEA. In DNA, the CDR3 is TGCAGCGTTGGCCCTCTCACAGGGGTTAACTATGGCTACACCTTC. The encoded protein is CSVGPLTGVNYGYTF.

The chain employs TRBV6-5 and TRBJ1-2; no reliable D call. The CDR3 runs to 13 residues. CDR1 and CDR2 (germline): MNHEY, SVGAGI. The V end was cut by 8 bases, the J end by 5 bases, with 15 bases between. The DNA for the CDR3 is TGTGCCAGCGGCCGGGTCAGCCAGTATGGCTACACCTTC. Translation gives CASGRVSQYGYTF.

This rearrangement joins TRBV27 to TRBJ2-2; D perhaps matches TRBD1 (5 bases). Germline V gives CDR1 MNHEY, CDR2 SMNVEV (reference sequence). This CDR3 has 14 amino acids. V lost 6 bases to trimming and J lost 1 base, with 9 bases between them. The CDR3 reads CASSPTGNTGELFF. Here the CDR3 DNA reads TGTGCCAGCAGCCCAACAGGGAACACCGGGGAGCTGTTTTTT.

CDR3 bases: TGTGCCAGCAGCCCTGCGGGATATCCCCTGAGGCAAGGCTACACCTTC. This encodes CASSPAGYPLRQGYTF. This chain joins TRBV27 and TRBJ1-2, with unresolved D. The CDR3 runs to 16 residues. V gave up 6 bases and J gave up 8 bases, with 25 bases separating them. The germline gives CDR1 MNHEY, CDR2 SMNVEV (reference sequence).

The V gene is TRBV12-3 or TRBV12-4, the J gene TRBJ2-1; perhaps TRBD2 as D (6 bases). Trimming pared 6 bases from V and 5 bases from J, leaving 11 bases between. The CDR3 sequence is 13 residues long. The DNA of the CDR3 is TGTGCCAGCAGACCGGGAGTTCACAATGAGCAGTTCTTC. Its protein product is CASRPGVHNEQFF.

The chain combines TRBV5-1 with TRBJ1-2, with TRBD1 as a possible D gene (6 bases). Germline V gene lookup returns CDR1 SGHRS and CDR2 YFSETQ. The CDR3 runs 14 residues. The ends were cut back, 4 bases at V and 9 bases at J, with 19 bases in the middle. CDR3: CASSEQGPLDSYTF. The CDR3 region has the DNA TGCGCCAGCAGCGAGCAGGGGCCCCTCGACAGCTACACCTTC.

The table lists this clone with a few counts. The chain couples TRBV12-3 or TRBV12-4 to TRBJ1-1, with 10 bases that match TRBD1. The CDR3 has 13 amino acids. V lost 4 bases, J lost 11 bases, and 7 bases stayed unmatched. CDR3 loop: CASSSREGQGAFF. The CDR3 DNA reads TGTGCCAGCAGTTCCCGGGAGGGACAGGGGGCTTTCTTT.

The count of this clone is one. The V call is TRBV6-6, the J call TRBJ1-2; no clear D. The CDR3 totals 16 residues. V dropped 2 bases and J dropped 3 bases, with 16 bases sitting between them. Germline V gene data show CDR1 as MNHNY and CDR2 as SVGAGI (reference sequence). The CDR3 reads CASSYPPGRLDYGYTF. The CDR3 bases are TGTGCCAGCAGTTACCCCCCGGGGAGGCTGGACTATGGCTACACCTTC.

The rearrangement links TRBV3-1 (or the pseudogene TRBV3-2) to TRBJ2-5; D might be TRBD1 (6 bases). The CDR3 loop spans 14 amino acids. V dropped 3 bases and J dropped 5 bases, with 13 bases sitting between them. Germline V CDR1 and CDR2: LGHDT, YNNKEL (reference sequence). The CDR3 loop reads CASSHTGWVETQYF. The CDR3 DNA follows: TGTGCCAGCAGCCATACAGGGTGGGTGGAGACCCAGTACTTC.

V and J are TRBV19 and TRBJ2-7; 9 positions agree with TRBD1. The CDR3 length is 12 residues. V gave up 8 bases and J gave up 7 bases; unmatched junction bases: 6. Germline assignment: CDR1 LNHDA and CDR2 SQIVND (reference sequence). The CDR3 DNA reads as TGTGCCAGTTCACGACAGGGGGGAGAGCAGTACTTC. It specifies CASSRQGGEQYF.

The rearrangement uses TRBV3-1 (or the pseudogene TRBV3-2) and TRBJ2-2, with D uncertain. Germline CDR1 is LGHDT and CDR2 is YNNKEL (reference sequence). This CDR3 has 14 amino acids. V was pared by 3 bases and J by 7 bases, with 12 bases between. The CDR3 sequence: CASSHARPGGELFF. The DNA for the CDR3 is TGTGCCAGCAGCCACGCGCGGCCCGGCGGGGAGCTGTTTTTT.

The V gene is TRBV2, the J gene TRBJ1-5, with 9 nucleotides matching TRBD1. J gave up 6 bases and V 7 bases, and 10 bases lay outside the gene matches. Germline CDR1 reads SNHLY; CDR2 reads FYNNEI. The CDR3 sequence is 15 residues long. For the CDR3, the DNA is TGTGCCAGCACTATACAGGGGGCGACGAGTCAGCCCCAGCATTTT. Amino acid sequence: CASTIQGATSQPQHF.

The CDR3 DNA sequence: TGTGCCAGCAGCCTCCGGGGGGGCCCTGAGACCCAGTACTTC. This encodes CASSLRGGPETQYF. V is TRBV2 and J is TRBJ2-5; 8 bases agree with TRBD2. Germline assignment: CDR1 SNHLY and CDR2 FYNNEI. The trim removed 6 bases at V and 5 bases at J, leaving 8 bases unmatched. There are 14 residues in the CDR3.

The rearrangement uses TRBV5-6 and TRBJ2-7; D may be TRBD2 (5 bases). Trimming removed 0 bases from V and 8 bases from J, with 9 bases in between. CDR1 SGHDT and CDR2 YYEEEE come from the germline V gene. The CDR3 has 12 residues. The CDR3 region has the DNA TGTGCCAGCAGCTTGGCCGGGGTACAGCAGTACTTC. Its protein product is CASSLAGVQQYF.

The DNA for the CDR3 is TGTGCCACCGCTAGGGGAAATCAGCCCCAGCATTTT. Encoded protein: CATARGNQPQHF. V and J are TRBV24-1 and TRBJ1-5, with a tentative D call TRBD1 (5 bases). Germline CDR1 is KGHDR and CDR2 is SFDVKD. With 9 bases removed from V and 4 bases from J, the gap between germline ends came to 9 bases. The CDR3 consists of 12 residues.

The chain combines TRBV7-9 with TRBJ1-4; 9 nucleotides match TRBD1. Looked up from germline, CDR1 is SEHNR and CDR2 is FQNEAQ (reference sequence). V dropped 1 base and J dropped 7; count of bases not matched to a gene: 4. This CDR3 is 15 amino acids long. The CDR3 region is CASSLGGTGFEKLFF. The CDR3 nucleotides read TGTGCCAGCAGCTTAGGCGGGACAGGGTTTGAAAAACTGTTTTTT.

This clone has just one count. The rearrangement links TRBV12-3 or TRBV12-4 to TRBJ2-7; 8 positions agree with TRBD2. The CDR3 is 13 residues long. Losses at the gene ends were 9 bases for V and 5 bases for J; bases not matched to a gene: 9. CDR3 in DNA: TGTGCCAGTCAGCGGGAGTATCTGGACGAGCAGTACTTC. Protein sequence: CASQREYLDEQYF.

A few counts support this clone. V and J are TRBV20-1 and TRBJ1-4; D is perhaps TRBD1 (5 bases). The CDR3 covers 14 residues. Germline V lookup: CDR1 DFQATT, CDR2 SNEGSKA (reference sequence). With 3 bases removed from V and 3 bases from J, the gap between germline ends came to 11 bases. DNA for the CDR3: TGCAGTGCTAGTAAAGGGGCCGCTAATGAAAAACTGTTTTTT. Its translation is CSASKGAANEKLFF.

J is TRBJ2-2 and V is TRBV9; unclear D gene. CDR1 and CDR2 (germline): SGDLS, YYNGEE. This CDR3 has 14 amino acids. Trimming pared 4 bases from V and 2 bases from J, leaving 9 bases between. The CDR3 protein is CASSSGTNTGELFF. CDR3 coding DNA: TGTGCCAGCAGCTCAGGCACAAACACCGGGGAGCTGTTTTTT.